This T cell receptor (beta chain) was sequenced in a study of Graves' ophthalmopathy and Graves' hyperthyroidism. General study findings and limits: Ophthalmopathy was separated from stable hyperthyroidism by a 13-signature model with roughly 90% sensitivity and 65% to 82% specificity. Appearing in blood as well were most expanded thyroid clonotypes above 0.001 frequency.

RNA served as the template for amplifying TCR beta CDR3 regions. Second-round multiplex PCR came after a first-round RT-PCR that employed HTBI primers. TCRdb reanalysed the multiplex PCR reads using MiXCR and keeps one entry per CDR3 protein. The sample lists 350,000 to 450,000 distinct CDR3 sequences; around 20% were seen once. As regards this clonotype: The antigen remains unidentified.

Trimming pared 7 bases from V and 2 bases from J, leaving 12 bases between. The CDR3 consists of 15 residues. Fresh peripheral blood, 10 ml, was the PBMC source. The rearrangement uses TRBV12-3 or TRBV12-4 and TRBJ1-6; no clear D gene. This receptor was obtained from a woman between 18 and 29 years old with Graves' ophthalmopathy. Sequenced: peripheral blood. CDR3 sequence: CASKWGHTYNSPLHF. The CDR3 DNA reads TGTGCCAGCAAGTGGGGTCACACCTATAATTCACCCCTCCACTTT.